This T cell receptor (beta chain) appears in the sequencing data of a study of blood T cell repertoires in COVID-19. Overall study context: Collection of acute and convalescent COVID-19 samples took place in the United States, Italy and Spain. Sample material is recorded as cDNA or gDNA derived from T cells, B-cell-depleted T cells, or PBMCs.

This CDR3 region has 18 residues. Trimming removed 1 base from V and 0 bases from J, with 13 bases in between. Germline V gene lookup returns CDR1 MNHNS and CDR2 SASEGT. Per the study methods: For nucleated cells, counts were estimated from reference gene primer amplification. Repertoires were generated with immunoSEQ multiplex PCR, while TCRdb's copy carries only in-frame clones and drops some. V, J and clone size are those of that table, while D and trimming were read from the DNA. The sample lists tens of thousands of clones; 89% were seen once. This sequence joins TRBV6-1 and TRBJ1-6, with D hard to call. The TCR sequence derives from a man in his 60s with acute or convalescent COVID-19. Sequenced: peripheral blood. CDR3 residues: CASSEEEPLSSYNSPLHF. The CDR3 nucleotides read TGTGCCAGCAGTGAAGAAGAACCGCTAAGCTCCTATAATTCACCCCTCCACTTT.